This TCR beta chain comes out of a study of blood T cell repertoires in COVID-19. Study at large: Whether acute or convalescent, the COVID-19 samples came from the United States, Italy and Spain. In each case, the material was cDNA or gDNA derived from T cells, B-cell-depleted T cells, or PBMCs.

The length of the CDR3 is 12 residues. The ends were cut back, 4 bases at V and 6 bases at J, with 6 bases in the middle. Under the authors' procedure: Scientists estimated how many nucleated cells there were by amplifying reference gene primers. TCRdb's table, derived via immunoSEQ multiplex PCR, lists solely in-frame clones and lacks some. V and J calls and clone size are given by that table; D and trimming were obtained from the DNA. The table includes under 300,000 clones, 75% to 85% detected once. The chain employs TRBV12-3 or TRBV12-4 and TRBJ1-4, with D unclear. Sequenced material: peripheral blood. This TCR was sampled from a man aged 35 to 55 who had recovered from COVID-19. This CDR3 is CASSSYDEKLFF. CDR3 DNA: TGTGCCAGCAGTTCCTACGATGAAAAACTGTTTTTT.